These T cell receptor beta chains were read from a single sample in a study of molecular identifiers for immune sequencing clone quantification. TCRdb re-called the PCR reads with MiXCR, one entry per CDR3 protein. The repertoire has about 630,000 distinct CDR3 sequences, approximately 24% of them found once; the top ten carry about 0.84%. The sample taken for sequencing was naive CD8+ T cells from blood, with Jurkat cell RNA spiked in. These receptor sequences come from a human donor in good health. Some libraries in this study had Jurkat cell RNA spiked in. The CDR3 runs from the conserved cysteine through the conserved F or W. The D gene is left open where the match is weak. Rows may omit the clone size; those that give it use once, few, many or a size class.

CDR3 protein	CDR3 DNA	J gene	clone size	D gene	V gene
CASRYRTRYSYEQYF	TGTGCCAGCCGTTACCGGACCAGGTACTCCTACGAGCAGTACTTC	TRBJ2-7	-	-	TRBV6-2/TRBV6-3
CSAEGLAGGRVRREQYF	TGCAGTGCTGAGGGACTAGCGGGAGGGAGGGTCCGACGCGAGCAGTACTTC	TRBJ2-7	-	TRBD2	TRBV20-1
CAISTGSEYTEAFF	TGTGCCATCAGTACAGGGTCGGAATACACTGAAGCTTTCTTT	TRBJ1-1	-	-	TRBV10-3
CSARPGLAEIRGFGEQYF	TGCAGTGCTAGACCAGGATTAGCGGAAATAAGGGGTTTCGGCGAGCAGTACTTC	TRBJ2-7	few	-	TRBV20-1
CASSLVHRQGAEEQYF	TGTGCCAGCAGCTTAGTTCATCGGCAGGGGGCGGAAGAGCAGTACTTC	TRBJ2-7	-	TRBD1	TRBV7-6
CASRDAGLNTGELFF	TGTGCCAGCAGAGACGCAGGATTGAACACCGGGGAGCTGTTTTTT	TRBJ2-2	many	-	TRBV12-3/TRBV12-4
CVSSEPGQYEQYF	TGTGTCAGCAGTGAACCCGGACAGTACGAGCAGTACTTC	TRBJ2-7	-	-	TRBV25-1
CASSLDRGAMNTEAFF	TGTGCCAGCAGCCTAGACAGGGGTGCTATGAACACTGAAGCTTTCTTT	TRBJ1-1	-	TRBD1	TRBV28
CASSQDMGGVYGYPF	TGCGCCAGCAGCCAAGATATGGGGGGTGTCTATGGCTACCCCTTC	TRBJ1-2	-	-	TRBV4-3
CASSQGPGQNNSPLHF	TGCGCCAGCAGCCAAGGACCGGGACAGAATAATTCACCCCTCCACTTT	TRBJ1-6	many	TRBD1	TRBV4-3
CSARQVNYEQYF	TGCAGTGCTAGACAGGTGAACTACGAGCAGTACTTC	TRBJ2-7	many	-	TRBV20-1
CASSPPGQGNNEQFF	TGTGCCAGCTCACCACCGGGACAGGGGAACAATGAGCAGTTCTTC	TRBJ2-1	few	TRBD1	TRBV18
CASSPSGRGVTGELFF	TGTGCCAGCAGCCCAAGCGGTCGGGGAGTCACCGGGGAGCTGTTTTTT	TRBJ2-2	-	-	TRBV9
CASSTTGPYNEQFF	TGTGCCAGCAGTACGACAGGACCCTACAATGAGCAGTTCTTC	TRBJ2-1	few	-	TRBV12-3/TRBV12-4
CTYRVPDLPAANEQFF	TGCACATACCGGGTCCCCGACCTTCCCGCCGCCAATGAGCAGTTCTTC	TRBJ2-1	many	-	TRBV20-1
CASNLVGGSYEQYF	TGTGCCAGCAACCTTGTGGGGGGATCCTACGAGCAGTACTTC	TRBJ2-7	-	-	TRBV25-1
CASSSGTSSYEQYF	TGCGCCAGCAGCTCGGGGACTAGCTCGTACGAGCAGTACTTC	TRBJ2-7	many	TRBD2	TRBV5-1
CASEGLVTDTQYF	TGTGCCAGCGAGGGCCTAGTCACAGATACGCAGTATTTT	TRBJ2-3	many	-	TRBV12-3/TRBV12-4
CSARVADSNNQPQHF	TGCAGTGCTAGAGTGGCGGACAGCAACAATCAGCCCCAGCATTTT	TRBJ1-5	many	-	TRBV20-1
CARGRDRDHEQYF	TGTGCCAGGGGCCGGGACAGGGACCACGAGCAGTACTTC	TRBJ2-7	once	TRBD1	TRBV27
CASSPGLGTRNNQPQHF	TGTGCCAGCAGCCCTGGTTTAGGGACTCGGAACAATCAGCCCCAGCATTTT	TRBJ1-5	many	-	TRBV7-9
CANGPSGSSTRYNGQFF	TGTGCTAATGGGCCTAGCGGGAGTTCTACCCGGTACAATGGGCAGTTCTTC	TRBJ2-1	-	TRBD2	TRBV27
CASSQVSGGNEKLFF	TGCGCCAGCAGCCAAGTATCAGGGGGTAATGAAAAACTGTTTTTT	TRBJ1-4	-	TRBD1	TRBV4-1
CASSAGTSGSADTQYF	TGTGCCAGCAGCGCGGGGACTAGCGGGAGCGCAGATACGCAGTATTTT	TRBJ2-3	-	TRBD2	TRBV9
CASSQDLTGPVYGYTF	TGTGCCAGCAGCCAAGATTTGACGGGGCCTGTCTATGGCTACACCTTC	TRBJ1-2	-	-	TRBV3-1
CASSWGTSANTGELFF	TGTGCCAGCAGTTGGGGGACTAGCGCGAACACCGGGGAGCTGTTTTTT	TRBJ2-2	few	TRBD2	TRBV6-2/TRBV6-3
CASSVGPPLAREQFF	TGTGCCAGCAGCGTAGGGCCCCCACTAGCCCGGGAGCAGTTCTTC	TRBJ2-1	few	-	TRBV9
CASSYSPILDRAKNIQYF	TGTGCCAGCAGTTACTCTCCCATCCTCGACAGGGCCAAAAACATTCAGTACTTC	TRBJ2-4	many	-	TRBV6-5
CASSYGQSSYNEQFF	TGTGCCAGCAGTTATGGACAGAGCTCCTACAATGAGCAGTTCTTC	TRBJ2-1	few	-	TRBV6-5
CASSLVGPQGGGANVLTF	TGTGCCAGCAGCTTAGTAGGGCCCCAGGGTGGTGGGGCCAACGTCCTGACTTTC	TRBJ2-6	-	-	TRBV7-9
CASSDGPSGNQPQHF	TGTGCCAGCAGCGACGGACCTAGCGGCAATCAGCCCCAGCATTTT	TRBJ1-5	-	-	TRBV7-9
CASRTTGYGQYF	TGTGCCAGCAGGACCACAGGATACGGGCAGTACTTC	TRBJ2-7	-	-	TRBV2
CASSQEVGRSSYEQYF	TGTGCCAGCAGCCAAGAAGTCGGCAGGAGCTCCTACGAGCAGTACTTC	TRBJ2-7	-	-	TRBV3-1
CASSFDWGALNEQYF	TGCGCCAGCAGCTTCGATTGGGGCGCTTTGAACGAGCAGTACTTC	TRBJ2-7	few	-	TRBV4-1
CASGLERQLQETQYF	TGTGCTAGTGGTTTGGAGAGACAGCTCCAAGAGACCCAGTACTTC	TRBJ2-5	many	-	TRBV12-5
CASSNEGGRSGNQPQHF	TGTGCCAGTAGTAACGAAGGGGGGAGGTCGGGCAATCAGCCCCAGCATTTT	TRBJ1-5	few	-	TRBV19